The 7 T cell receptor beta chains below were found in one sample sequenced in a study of blood T cell repertoires in COVID-19. Profiled with immunoSEQ multiplex PCR; TCRdb holds only in-frame clones, not every one. This table holds 150,000 or so clones, about nine tenths found once. Sample: peripheral blood. These TCRs come from an elderly man with acute or convalescent COVID-19.

The rearrangement uses TRBV2 and TRBJ2-3; 8 bases are shared with TRBD2. The germline V gene has CDR1 SNHLY and CDR2 FYNNEI. Trimming took 3 bases from V and 0 from J; bases not matched to a gene: 11. The CDR3 length is 18 residues. CDR3 loop: CASSDVGTRPSSTDTQYF. Written as DNA, the CDR3 is TGTGCCAGCAGTGACGTAGGGACTAGACCCTCTAGCACAGATACGCAGTATTTT.

The chain carries TRBV7-9 and TRBJ2-5, with a weak D call TRBD1 (6 bases). The germline gives CDR1 SEHNR, CDR2 FQNEAQ (reference sequence). The CDR3 has 15 residues. V was trimmed by 0 bases and J by 5 bases, leaving 13 bases between them. CDR3 region: CASSLAELRGETQYF. In nucleotides, the CDR3 is TGTGCCAGCAGCTTAGCGGAGTTGAGGGGGGAGACCCAGTACTTC.

The rearrangement joins TRBV28 to TRBJ1-3; a weak D match, TRBD1 (5 bases). Germline CDR1 and CDR2: MDHEN and SYDVKM. Trimming cost V 3 bases and J 0 bases, with 9 bases left between them. The CDR3 length is 15 residues. The CDR3: CASSFSGGSGNTIYF. The CDR3 nucleotides read TGTGCCAGCAGTTTTTCGGGGGGCTCTGGAAACACCATATATTTT.

The rearrangement joins TRBV5-1 to TRBJ2-1; 7 nucleotides line up with TRBD2. The length of the CDR3 is 15 residues. CDR1 is SGHRS and CDR2 is YFSETQ in the germline V gene. V was pared by 6 bases and J by 5 bases, with 11 bases of the junction left unmatched. In DNA, the CDR3 is TGCGCCAGCAACACGGGCGGGAGTATCCACAATGAGCAGTTCTTC. Protein sequence: CASNTGGSIHNEQFF.

The rearrangement links TRBV5-4 to TRBJ2-2; TRBD2 might be the D (6 bases). V lost 3 bases and J lost 4, with 19 bases in between. Germline V gene lookup returns CDR1 SGHNT and CDR2 YYREEE (reference sequence). The CDR3 is 17 amino acids. The CDR3 DNA sequence: TGTGCCAGCAGCTCCGGGACCCTCCGGGGAGGCACCGGGGAGCTGTTTTTT. Protein: CASSSGTLRGGTGELFF.

The rearrangement links TRBV6-5 to TRBJ1-2; D gene uncertain. The germline V gene encodes CDR1 MNHEY and CDR2 SVGAGI. V gave up 5 bases and J gave up 3 bases, with 10 bases separating them. This CDR3 comprises 13 residues. The CDR3 spells CASSNSFDYGYTF. As DNA, the CDR3 is TGTGCCAGCAGTAACAGCTTCGACTATGGCTACACCTTC.

V is TRBV29-1 and J is TRBJ2-1, with 9 nucleotides matching TRBD1. With V trimmed by 3 bases and J by 2 bases, 5 bases remained unmatched. Germline V gene sequence: CDR1 SQVTM, CDR2 ANQGSEA. The CDR3 consists of 15 residues. For the CDR3, the DNA is TGCAGCGTTGACACCGGGACAGGGCCCTACAATGAGCAGTTCTTC. Its translation is CSVDTGTGPYNEQFF.